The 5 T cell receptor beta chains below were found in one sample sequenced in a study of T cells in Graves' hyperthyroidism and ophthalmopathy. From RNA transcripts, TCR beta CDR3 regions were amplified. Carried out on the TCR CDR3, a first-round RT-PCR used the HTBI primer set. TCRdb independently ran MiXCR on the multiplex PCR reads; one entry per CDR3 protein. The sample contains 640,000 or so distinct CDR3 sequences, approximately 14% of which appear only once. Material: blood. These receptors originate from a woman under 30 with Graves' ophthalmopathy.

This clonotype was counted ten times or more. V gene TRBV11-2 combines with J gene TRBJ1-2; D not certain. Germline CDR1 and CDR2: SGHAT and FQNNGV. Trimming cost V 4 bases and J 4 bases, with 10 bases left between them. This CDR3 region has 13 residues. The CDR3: CASSSLGLYGYTF. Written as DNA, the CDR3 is TGTGCCAGCAGCTCGTTAGGTCTCTATGGCTACACCTTC.

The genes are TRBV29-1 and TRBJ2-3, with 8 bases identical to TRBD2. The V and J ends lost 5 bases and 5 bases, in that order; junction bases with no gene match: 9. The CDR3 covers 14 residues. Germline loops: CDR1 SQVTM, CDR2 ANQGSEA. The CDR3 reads CSVRAPSGLDTQYF. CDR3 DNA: TGCAGCGTTAGGGCCCCTAGCGGGCTAGATACGCAGTATTTT.

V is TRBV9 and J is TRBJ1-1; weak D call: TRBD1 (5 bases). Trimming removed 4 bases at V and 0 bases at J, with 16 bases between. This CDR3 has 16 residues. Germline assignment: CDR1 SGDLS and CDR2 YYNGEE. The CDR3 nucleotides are TGTGCCAGCAGCCCTCGTGGGGGTGGGATGAACACTGAAGCTTTCTTT. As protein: CASSPRGGGMNTEAFF. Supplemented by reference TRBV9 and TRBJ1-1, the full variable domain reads DSGVTQTPKHLITATGQRVTLRCSPRSGDLSVYWYQQSLDQGLQFLIQYYNGEERAKGNILERFSAQQFPDLHSELNLSSLELGDSALYFCASSPRGGGMNTEAFFGQGTRLTVV.

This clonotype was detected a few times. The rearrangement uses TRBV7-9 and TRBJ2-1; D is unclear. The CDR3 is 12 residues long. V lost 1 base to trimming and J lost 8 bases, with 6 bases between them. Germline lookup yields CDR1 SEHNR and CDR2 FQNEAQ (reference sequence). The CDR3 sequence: CASSLDKDEQFF. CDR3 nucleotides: TGTGCCAGCAGCTTAGACAAGGATGAGCAGTTCTTC.

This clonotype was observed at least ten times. CDR3 region: CSAGGPGGETQYF. CDR3 nucleotides: TGCAGTGCTGGGGGGCCGGGGGGAGAGACCCAGTACTTC. The chain uses TRBV20-1 and TRBJ2-5; tentative D call: TRBD2 (7 bases). Trimming stripped 5 bases from V and 4 bases from J, with 14 bases between. Germline V lookup: CDR1 DFQATT, CDR2 SNEGSKA (reference sequence). This CDR3 has 13 residues.